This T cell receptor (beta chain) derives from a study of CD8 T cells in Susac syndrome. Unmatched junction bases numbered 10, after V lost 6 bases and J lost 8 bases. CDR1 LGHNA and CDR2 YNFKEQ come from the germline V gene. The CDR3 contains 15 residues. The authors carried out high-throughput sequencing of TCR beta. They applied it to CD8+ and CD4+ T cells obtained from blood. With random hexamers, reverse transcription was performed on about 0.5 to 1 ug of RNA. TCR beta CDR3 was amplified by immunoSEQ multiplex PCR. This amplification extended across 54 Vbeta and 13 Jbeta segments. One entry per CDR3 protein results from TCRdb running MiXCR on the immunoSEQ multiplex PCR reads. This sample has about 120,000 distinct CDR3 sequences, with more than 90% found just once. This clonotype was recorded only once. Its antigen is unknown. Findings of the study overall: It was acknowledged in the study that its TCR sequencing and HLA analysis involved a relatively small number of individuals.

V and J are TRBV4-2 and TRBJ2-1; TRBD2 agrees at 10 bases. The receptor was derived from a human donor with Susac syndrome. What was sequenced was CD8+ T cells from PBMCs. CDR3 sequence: CASRRGLAPSDEQFF. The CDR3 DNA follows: TGTGCCAGCAGAAGGGGACTAGCGCCATCGGATGAGCAGTTCTTC.